This T cell receptor (beta chain) was found in a study of CD8+ T cells in alopecia areata. Findings and limits, study-wide: When scalp samples are sequenced, resident alphabeta T cells of normal skin are also captured.

Points on this clone: The antigen is undetermined.

Following RNA extraction, reverse transcription yielded cDNA that acted as the sequencing template. Only in-frame clones appear in the TCRdb table, and some are missing; sequencing was by immunoSEQ multiplex PCR. The sample records 200,000 to 250,000 clones, less than 45% being singletons. Indicated treatment: oral pan-JAK inhibitor, 5-10 mg twice daily. This CDR3 is 13 amino acids long. CDR1 is SGHTA, CDR2 FQGTGA, per germline. Trimming shortened V by 5 bases and J by 5 bases, and 12 bases separated the two germline ends. The TCR sequence derives from a human donor with alopecia areata. The specimen comprised CD4+ T cells sorted from blood, sampled around week 30, from a patient treated with tofacitinib. V usage is TRBV7-3 and J usage is TRBJ2-5; a possible D gene is TRBD1 (8 bases). The CDR3 spells CASSTGGGETQYF. The CDR3 DNA reads as TGTGCCAGCAGCACAGGGGGAGGGGAGACCCAGTACTTC.